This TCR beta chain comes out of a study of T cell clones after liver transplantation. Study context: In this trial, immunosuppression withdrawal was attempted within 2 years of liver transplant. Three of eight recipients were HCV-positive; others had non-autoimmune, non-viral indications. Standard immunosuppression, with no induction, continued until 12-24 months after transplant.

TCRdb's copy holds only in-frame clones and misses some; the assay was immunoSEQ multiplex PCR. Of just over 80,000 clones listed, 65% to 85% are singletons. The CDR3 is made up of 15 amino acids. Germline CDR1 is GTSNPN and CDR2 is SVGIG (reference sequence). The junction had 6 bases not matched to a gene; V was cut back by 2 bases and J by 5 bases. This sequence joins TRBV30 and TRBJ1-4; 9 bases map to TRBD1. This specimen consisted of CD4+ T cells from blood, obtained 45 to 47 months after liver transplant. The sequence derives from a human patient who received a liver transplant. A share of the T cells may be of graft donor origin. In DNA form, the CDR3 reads TGTGCCTGGAGTAAACCGGGACAGGGAAATGAAAAACTGTTTTTT. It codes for CAWSKPGQGNEKLFF.